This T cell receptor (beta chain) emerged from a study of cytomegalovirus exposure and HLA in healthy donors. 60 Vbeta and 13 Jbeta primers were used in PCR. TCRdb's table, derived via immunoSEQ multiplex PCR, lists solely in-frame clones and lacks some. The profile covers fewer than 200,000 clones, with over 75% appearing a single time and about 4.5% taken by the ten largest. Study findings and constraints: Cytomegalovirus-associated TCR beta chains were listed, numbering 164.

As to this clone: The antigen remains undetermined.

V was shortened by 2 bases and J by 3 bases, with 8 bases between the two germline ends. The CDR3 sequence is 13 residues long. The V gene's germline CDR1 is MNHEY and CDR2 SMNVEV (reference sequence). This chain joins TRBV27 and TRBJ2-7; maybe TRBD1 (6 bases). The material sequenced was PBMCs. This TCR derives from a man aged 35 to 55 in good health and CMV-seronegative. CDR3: CASSLDRNYEQYF. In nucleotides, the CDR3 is TGTGCCAGCAGTTTAGACAGGAACTACGAGCAGTACTTC.